The TCR beta chain under discussion was sequenced for a study of human thymus T cells. This table comes from immunoSEQ multiplex PCR, and its TCRdb copy is limited to in-frame clones, with some not included. The sample includes about 46,000 clones, just under 95% seen only once; the top ten take over 0.15%. Per germline, CDR1 ENHRY and CDR2 SYGVKD. The ends lost 6 bases at V and 0 bases at J; junction bases unmatched: 9. The CDR3 is 16 amino acids. The table lists this clone with a count of one. Material for sequencing was blood. The TCR originated in a girl under three years old with a congenital heart defect but otherwise immunologically healthy. The rearrangement joins TRBV10-3 to TRBJ2-3; TRBD2 matches 7 bases. The CDR3 here is CAISAASGTSTDTQYF. For the CDR3, the DNA is TGTGCCATCAGCGCTGCTAGCGGTACTAGCACAGATACGCAGTATTTT.